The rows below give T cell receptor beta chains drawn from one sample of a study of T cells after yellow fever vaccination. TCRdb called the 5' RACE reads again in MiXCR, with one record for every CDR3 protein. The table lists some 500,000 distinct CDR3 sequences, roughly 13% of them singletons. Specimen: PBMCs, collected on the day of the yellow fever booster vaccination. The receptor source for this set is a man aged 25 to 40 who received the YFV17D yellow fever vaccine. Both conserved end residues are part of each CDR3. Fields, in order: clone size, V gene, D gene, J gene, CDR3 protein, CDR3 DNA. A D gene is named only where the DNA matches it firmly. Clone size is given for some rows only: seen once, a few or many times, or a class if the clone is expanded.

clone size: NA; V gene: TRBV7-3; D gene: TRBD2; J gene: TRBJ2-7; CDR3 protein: CASSLSAGGTPYEQYF; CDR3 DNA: TGTGCCAGCAGCTTATCAGCGGGGGGGACTCCCTACGAGCAGTACTTC
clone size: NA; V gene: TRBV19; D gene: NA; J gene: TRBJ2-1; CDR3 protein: CASSSYEYNEQFF; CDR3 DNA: TGTGCCAGTAGTAGTTACGAATACAATGAGCAGTTCTTC
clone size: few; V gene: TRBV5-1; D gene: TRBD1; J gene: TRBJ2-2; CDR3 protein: CASSSRPGTVDTGELFF; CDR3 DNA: TGCGCCAGCAGCTCCCGTCCAGGGACAGTAGACACCGGGGAGCTGTTTTTT
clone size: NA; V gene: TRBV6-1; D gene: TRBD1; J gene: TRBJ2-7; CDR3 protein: CASSRPPGGPAYEQYF; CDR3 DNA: TGTGCCAGCAGTAGACCCCCAGGGGGACCCGCCTACGAGCAGTACTTC
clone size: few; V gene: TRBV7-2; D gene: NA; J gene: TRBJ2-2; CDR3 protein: CASSLAGMNTGELFF; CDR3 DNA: TGTGCCAGCAGCTTAGCGGGGATGAACACCGGGGAGCTGTTTTTT
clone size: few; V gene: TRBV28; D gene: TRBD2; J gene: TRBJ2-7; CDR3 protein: CASRAGLADTYEQYF; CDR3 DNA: TGTGCCAGCAGAGCCGGACTAGCGGATACCTACGAGCAGTACTTC
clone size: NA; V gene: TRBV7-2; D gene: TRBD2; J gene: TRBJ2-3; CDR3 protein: CASRSGGGRVTDTQYF; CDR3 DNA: TGTGCCAGCAGATCCGGCGGCGGGAGGGTCACAGATACGCAGTATTTT
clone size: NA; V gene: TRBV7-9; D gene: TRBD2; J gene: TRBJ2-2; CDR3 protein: CASTAGVDTGELFF; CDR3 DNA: TGTGCCAGCACTGCGGGAGTCGACACCGGGGAGCTGTTTTTT
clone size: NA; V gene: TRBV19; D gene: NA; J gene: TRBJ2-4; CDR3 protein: CASSMGWKENIQYF; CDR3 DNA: TGTGCCAGTAGTATGGGATGGAAGGAAAACATTCAGTACTTC
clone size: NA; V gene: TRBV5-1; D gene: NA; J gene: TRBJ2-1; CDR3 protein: CASSLNRNEQFF; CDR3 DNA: TGCGCCAGCAGCTTGAACCGCAATGAGCAGTTCTTC
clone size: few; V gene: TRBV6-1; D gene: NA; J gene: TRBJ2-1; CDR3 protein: CASTLSRRHNEQFF; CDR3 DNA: TGTGCCAGCACCTTAAGCCGGAGACACAATGAGCAGTTCTTC
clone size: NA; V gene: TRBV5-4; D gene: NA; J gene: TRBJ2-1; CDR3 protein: CASSPPGGLRNEQFF; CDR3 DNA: TGTGCCAGCAGCCCCCCGGGCGGACTTCGCAATGAGCAGTTCTTC
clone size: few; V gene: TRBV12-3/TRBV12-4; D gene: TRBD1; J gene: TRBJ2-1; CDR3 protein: CASRLGQGGYNEQFF; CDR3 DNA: TGTGCCAGCAGGCTGGGACAGGGGGGGTACAATGAGCAGTTCTTC
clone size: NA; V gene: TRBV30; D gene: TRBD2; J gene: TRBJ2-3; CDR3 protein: CAWTGLAGRVTDTQYF; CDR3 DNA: TGTGCCTGGACGGGACTAGCGGGACGTGTGACAGATACGCAGTATTTT
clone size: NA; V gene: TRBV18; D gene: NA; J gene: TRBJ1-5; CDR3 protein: CASSPTKNQPQHF; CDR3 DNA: TGTGCCAGCTCACCAACCAAGAATCAGCCCCAGCATTTT
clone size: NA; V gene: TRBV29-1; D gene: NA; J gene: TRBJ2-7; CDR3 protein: CSVGIEGTYEQYF; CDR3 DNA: TGCAGCGTTGGTATAGAGGGGACCTACGAGCAGTACTTC
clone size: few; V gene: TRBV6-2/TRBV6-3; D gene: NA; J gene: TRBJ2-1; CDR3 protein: CASSYRVGQFF; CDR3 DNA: TGTGCCAGCAGTTACCGCGTAGGGCAGTTCTTC
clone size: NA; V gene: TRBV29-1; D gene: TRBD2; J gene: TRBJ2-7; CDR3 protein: CSVWGGGTSGSPIDYEQYF; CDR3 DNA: TGCAGCGTCTGGGGAGGGGGGACTAGCGGGAGCCCCATAGACTACGAGCAGTACTTC
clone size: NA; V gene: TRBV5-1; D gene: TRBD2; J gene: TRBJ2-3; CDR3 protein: CASSWTSGDEQYF; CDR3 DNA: TGCGCCAGCAGCTGGACTAGCGGGGATGAGCAGTATTTT
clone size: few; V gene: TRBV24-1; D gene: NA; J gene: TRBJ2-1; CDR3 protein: CATSAMRGSKDGEQFF; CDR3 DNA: TGTGCCACCAGTGCCATGAGAGGGAGCAAGGACGGCGAGCAGTTCTTC
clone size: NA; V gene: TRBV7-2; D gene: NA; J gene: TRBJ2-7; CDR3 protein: CASRPVGNSYEQYF; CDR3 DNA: TGTGCCAGCAGACCGGTTGGGAACTCCTACGAGCAGTACTTC
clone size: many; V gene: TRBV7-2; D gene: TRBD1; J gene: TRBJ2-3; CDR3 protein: CASSRWDSASTDTQYF; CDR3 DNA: TGTGCCAGCAGCCGCTGGGACAGCGCTAGCACAGATACGCAGTATTTT
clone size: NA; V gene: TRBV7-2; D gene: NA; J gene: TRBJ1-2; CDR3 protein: CASSPNGPANYGYTF; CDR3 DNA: TGTGCCAGCAGTCCAAACGGGCCAGCTAACTATGGCTACACCTTC
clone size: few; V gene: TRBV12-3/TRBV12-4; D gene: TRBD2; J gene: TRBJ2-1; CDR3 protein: CATHPGTSGYNEQFF; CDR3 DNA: TGTGCCACCCACCCTGGGACTAGCGGATACAATGAGCAGTTCTTC
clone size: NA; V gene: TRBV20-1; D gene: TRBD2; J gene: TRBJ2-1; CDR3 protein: CSAPSGRETGNEQFF; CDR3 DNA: TGCAGTGCCCCATCGGGGCGGGAGACGGGTAATGAGCAGTTCTTC
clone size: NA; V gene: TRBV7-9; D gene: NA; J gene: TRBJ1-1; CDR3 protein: CASSLGVGLTEAFF; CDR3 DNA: TGTGCCAGCAGCTTAGGCGTGGGGCTCACTGAAGCTTTCTTT
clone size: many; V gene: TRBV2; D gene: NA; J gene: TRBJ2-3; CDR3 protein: CASSGDASTDTQYF; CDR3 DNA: TGTGCCAGCAGTGGGGATGCTAGCACAGATACGCAGTATTTT
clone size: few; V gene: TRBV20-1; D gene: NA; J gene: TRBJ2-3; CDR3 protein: CSARNLRSPTDTQYF; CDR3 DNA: TGCAGTGCTAGAAATTTGAGGAGTCCAACAGATACGCAGTATTTT
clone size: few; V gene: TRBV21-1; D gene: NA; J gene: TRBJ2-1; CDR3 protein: CASSKAWTGVYNEQFF; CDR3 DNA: TGTGCCAGCAGCAAAGCGTGGACAGGAGTATACAATGAGCAGTTCTTC